The 9 T cell receptor beta chains below all came from one sample that was sequenced in a study of blood T cell repertoires in COVID-19. Assay: immunoSEQ multiplex PCR; the TCRdb copy retains only in-frame clones and omits some. The sample carries hundreds of thousands of clones, approximately 84% recorded once. Sequenced input: PBMCs or T cells enriched from blood (not recorded which). These receptors originate from a woman aged 30 to 39 who had recovered from COVID-19.

This clone was found once. This chain uses TRBV5-1 with TRBJ2-3; 14 bases align to TRBD2. Germline loops: CDR1 SGHRS, CDR2 YFSETQ. This CDR3 is 17 amino acids long. V lost 1 base, J lost 6 bases, and 7 bases stayed unmatched. Here the CDR3 reads CASSLTGTSGSGDTQYF. The CDR3 DNA is TGCGCCAGCAGCTTGACCGGGACTAGCGGGAGCGGGGATACGCAGTATTTT.

The V and J genes are TRBV5-5 and TRBJ2-7; D perhaps matches TRBD1 (6 bases). The V gene's germline CDR1 is SGHKS and CDR2 YYEKEE (reference sequence). CDR3 length equals 14 residues. Trimming stripped 3 bases from V and 6 bases from J, with 16 bases between. The CDR3 DNA follows: TGTGCCAGCAGCTCCCTGACAGGCTGGGGCGAGCAGTACTTC. Translating it yields CASSSLTGWGEQYF.

This sequence joins TRBV6-5 and TRBJ1-4; 9 nucleotides match TRBD1. J lost 6 bases, V lost 6 bases, and 8 bases had no gene match. Germline loops: CDR1 MNHEY, CDR2 SVGAGI. The CDR3 has 15 residues. The CDR3 reads CASRIRDRAYEKLFF. The CDR3 bases are TGTGCCAGCAGAATCCGGGACAGGGCTTATGAAAAACTGTTTTTT.

The V gene is TRBV6-6, the J gene TRBJ2-2, with 14 positions matching TRBD2. The CDR3 contains 18 residues. CDR1 and CDR2 (germline): MNHNY, SVGAGI (reference sequence). V shed 6 bases and J 0 bases; nucleotides not matched to a gene: 6. DNA of the CDR3: TGTGCCAGCAGCCGACTAGCGGGAGGGCCCACGAACACCGGGGAGCTGTTTTTT. Amino acid sequence: CASSRLAGGPTNTGELFF.

The gene calls are TRBV19 and TRBJ2-1; 8 bases are shared with TRBD2. The CDR3 is made up of 13 amino acids. CDR1 is LNHDA, CDR2 SQIVND, per germline (reference sequence). Trimming took 5 bases from V and 8 from J; bases not matched to a gene: 5. CDR3 sequence: CASSVTSVYEQFF. The CDR3 DNA sequence: TGTGCCAGTAGTGTGACTAGCGTCTATGAGCAGTTCTTC. The complete variable domain, with remaining parts taken from reference TRBV19 and TRBJ2-1, reads DGGITQSPKYLFRKEGQNVTLSCEQNLNHDAMYWYRQDPGQGLRLIYYSQIVNDFQKGDIAEGYSVSREKKESFPLTVTSAQKNPTAFYLCASSVTSVYEQFFGPGTRLTVL.

This chain links TRBV19 with TRBJ2-1; TRBD2 agrees at 10 bases. The J segment lost 3 bases and the V segment lost 5 bases, leaving 4 bases of the junction unmatched. The CDR3 covers 15 residues. The germline gives CDR1 LNHDA, CDR2 SQIVND (reference sequence). The CDR3 here is CASSLAGANYNEQFF. The CDR3 DNA sequence: TGTGCCAGTAGTCTAGCGGGAGCCAACTACAATGAGCAGTTCTTC.

The chain combines TRBV19 with TRBJ2-7, with 7 nucleotides matching TRBD1. The germline gives CDR1 LNHDA, CDR2 SQIVND (reference sequence). Trimming took 6 bases from V and 3 from J; bases not matched to a gene: 8. The CDR3 spans 14 residues. The CDR3 spells CASRGTARGYEQYF. The CDR3 region has the DNA TGTGCCAGTAGGGGGACAGCGAGGGGCTACGAGCAGTACTTC.

V is TRBV5-1 and J is TRBJ1-1, with D tentatively TRBD1 (5 bases). This CDR3 has 14 amino acids. Germline lookup yields CDR1 SGHRS and CDR2 YFSETQ. V was trimmed by 3 bases and J by 5 bases, leaving 14 bases between them. The CDR3 reads CASSSGREGTEAFF. CDR3 in DNA: TGCGCCAGCAGCTCAGGCAGGGAGGGGACTGAAGCTTTCTTT.

The chain couples TRBV4-2 to TRBJ2-1; 8 nucleotides align to TRBD1. Germline trimming cut 1 base from V and 4 bases from J; bases unmatched to any gene: 3. The CDR3 totals 15 residues. The germline CDR1 and CDR2 sequences are LGHNA and YNFKEQ. The CDR3 sequence is CASSQAGQGYNEQFF. The CDR3 DNA sequence: TGTGCCAGCAGCCAAGCCGGACAGGGTTACAATGAGCAGTTCTTC.